This T cell receptor (beta chain) was found in a study of T cell responses to AZD1222 COVID-19 vaccine. Whole-study findings and limits: Only six individuals given AZD1222 were seropositive at baseline.

On this clone itself: Its antigen is not known.

TCRdb's table, derived via immunoSEQ multiplex PCR, lists solely in-frame clones and lacks some. The top ten hold around 5% of the sample, which has 56,000 or so clones, 60% to 80% seen once. The CDR3 length is 12 residues. Germline loops: CDR1 MRHNA, CDR2 SNTAGT. V shed 11 bases, J shed 0 bases, and the junction held 3 bases outside the gene matches. This TCR was sampled from an adult who received the AZD1222 COVID-19 vaccine. The sequencing here drew on peripheral blood, taken 28 days after the second AZD1222 dose. This chain joins TRBV6-4 and TRBJ1-1; 7 nucleotides align to TRBD1. The CDR3 loop is CAGDSVNTEAFF. The CDR3 region has the DNA TGTGCCGGGGACAGTGTGAACACTGAAGCTTTCTTT.